The rows below give T cell receptor beta chains drawn from one sample of a study of PD-1 blockade in classical Hodgkin lymphoma. Clones were sequenced by immunoSEQ multiplex PCR, and TCRdb holds only the in-frame ones, with some missing. The sample lists some 86,000 clones; about nine tenths were seen once. The sequences come from peripheral blood mononuclear cells (PBMCs), collected before the fourth cycle of nivolumab. Source of these receptors: a human donor with classical Hodgkin lymphoma. Both conserved end residues are part of each CDR3. The D gene is left open where the match is weak. Clone size is stated in some rows and not others, as once, few, many or a class when expanded.

CDR3 DNA	CDR3 protein	clone size	D gene	J gene	V gene
TGTGCCAGCAGCCAAGATCTGGGGGATCGGAACTATGGCTACACCTTC	CASSQDLGDRNYGYTF	NA	NA	TRBJ1-2	TRBV4-2
TGTGCCAGCAGCGTAGGTGCTGGGACCTACGAGCAGTACTTC	CASSVGAGTYEQYF	NA	NA	TRBJ2-7	TRBV9
TGTGCCAGCACCCTGTTAGACGACGAGCAGTACTTC	CASTLLDDEQYF	NA	NA	TRBJ2-7	TRBV9
TGTGCCAGCAGCCCGTCGAACAATGAGCAGTTCTTC	CASSPSNNEQFF	NA	NA	TRBJ2-1	TRBV13
TGTGCCAGCAGCCACCGGGACAGAAGGGCCAATCAGCCCCAGCATTTT	CASSHRDRRANQPQHF	many	TRBD1	TRBJ1-5	TRBV5-8
TGCAGCGCGCAAGGTCGGGGAGCCGCCTACAATGAGCAGTTCTTC	CSAQGRGAAYNEQFF	NA	NA	TRBJ2-1	TRBV29-1
TGTGCCAGCGCCGGGACAGGAAATCAGCCCCAGCATTTT	CASAGTGNQPQHF	NA	TRBD1	TRBJ1-5	TRBV28
TGTGCCAGCAGTTACTCTTCCGGGAGTCTAGACGAAAAACTGTTTTTT	CASSYSSGSLDEKLFF	NA	NA	TRBJ1-4	TRBV6-6
TGTGCCAGCGGGCGAAACGGACTGAACACTGAAGCTTTCTTT	CASGRNGLNTEAFF	NA	NA	TRBJ1-1	TRBV5-4
TGTGCCAGCACGGGTCCAGGGGCCTACGAGCAGTACTTC	CASTGPGAYEQYF	NA	NA	TRBJ2-7	TRBV18
TGCAGCGTTCCGCGACAGGGAAACACCGGGGAGCTGTTTTTT	CSVPRQGNTGELFF	NA	TRBD1	TRBJ2-2	TRBV29-1
TGTGCCAGCAGCCCGGACCGCGAGCAGTACTTC	CASSPDREQYF	NA	NA	TRBJ2-7	TRBV7-9
TGTGCCAGCAGTTACTCCGGGGGCACTGAAGCTTTCTTT	CASSYSGGTEAFF	NA	NA	TRBJ1-1	TRBV6-6
TGTGCCAGTAGTCTGACGCCGACAGGGACGGGGACCCAGTACTTC	CASSLTPTGTGTQYF	few	TRBD1	TRBJ2-5	TRBV19
TGTGCCAGCTCACCACCGACAGGAGAAGCTTTCTTT	CASSPPTGEAFF	NA	NA	TRBJ1-1	TRBV18
TGTGCCAGCAGCTTGAGCGGGGGGGCGAATGAGCAGTTCTTC	CASSLSGGANEQFF	NA	TRBD2	TRBJ2-1	TRBV7-7
TGTGCCAGCAGCCAGAGGCGTCGGGCCTTCACAGATACGCAGTATTTT	CASSQRRRAFTDTQYF	NA	NA	TRBJ2-3	TRBV5-4
TGCGCCAGCAGCCAAGTAGCGGGGATGGACGGGGAGCTGTTTTTT	CASSQVAGMDGELFF	NA	TRBD2	TRBJ2-2	TRBV4-1
TGTGCCAGCAGCCGGACGGGGGTTGGCTACACCTTC	CASSRTGVGYTF	NA	NA	TRBJ1-2	TRBV6-5
TGTGCCTGGAGTCGGAACGGACAGGGAAATGAAAAACTGTTTTTT	CAWSRNGQGNEKLFF	NA	TRBD1	TRBJ1-4	TRBV30
TGTGCCAGTAGTATTCCCTCTGGGGAGAAACCGTACTTC	CASSIPSGEKPYF	NA	NA	TRBJ2-4	TRBV19
TGCGCCAGCAGCTTGGGCCAGGGGCCAGCTAATGAAAAACTGTTTTTT	CASSLGQGPANEKLFF	NA	NA	TRBJ1-4	TRBV5-1
TGTGCCAGCAGTACCTACGAGCAGTACTTC	CASSTYEQYF	once	NA	TRBJ2-7	TRBV2
TGTGCCAGCACCCTCCCCGGGACCCCTTGGGGCTACACCTTC	CASTLPGTPWGYTF	NA	NA	TRBJ1-2	TRBV28
TGTGCCAGCAGCTACCGCCTCTGGGACAGGGCCTCTGGGGCCAACGTCCTGACTTTC	CASSYRLWDRASGANVLTF	NA	TRBD1	TRBJ2-6	TRBV5-5
TGTGCCAGCAGTTTATCGGCGACAGGCCAAAAACTGTTTTTT	CASSLSATGQKLFF	NA	NA	TRBJ1-4	TRBV27
TGTGCCAGCAACGCCGGGGGGACCGCCTCAATCAAGAAGTATTTT	CASNAGGTASIKKYF	NA	TRBD2	TRBJ2-3	TRBV2
TGTGCCAGTAGTATCGGCGACGTCCCAACTAATGAAAAACTGTTTTTT	CASSIGDVPTNEKLFF	NA	NA	TRBJ1-4	TRBV19
TGTGCCAGCAGTTTCTCGGGGGAAAGGGATGGCTACACCTTC	CASSFSGERDGYTF	NA	NA	TRBJ1-2	TRBV28
TGTGCCAGCAGCCCGGGACAGAACTCCTACGAGCAGTACTTC	CASSPGQNSYEQYF	NA	TRBD1	TRBJ2-7	TRBV5-4
TGCGCCAGCAGTGGAACAGGGGGCCCCACAGATACGCAGTATTTT	CASSGTGGPTDTQYF	NA	TRBD1	TRBJ2-3	TRBV10-1
TGTGCCAGCAGCAAAAACGCTGTAATACCCACAACGGGGGCCAACGTCCTGACTTTC	CASSKNAVIPTTGANVLTF	NA	NA	TRBJ2-6	TRBV21-1
TGTGCCAGCAGCCCGATCACCACAGATACGCAGTATTTT	CASSPITTDTQYF	once	NA	TRBJ2-3	TRBV11-2